This T cell receptor (beta chain) originates from a study of cytomegalovirus exposure and HLA in healthy donors. This clone was picked up a small number of times. The CDR3 length is 12 residues. In germline, CDR1 is SGHVS, CDR2 FNYEAQ. Trimming took off 5 bases at V and 0 bases at J, with 5 bases between the two ends. Amplification used 60 Vbeta primers and 13 Jbeta primers. Profiling relied on immunoSEQ multiplex PCR, and the TCRdb table lists in-frame clones only, not all of them. The sample consists of about 95,000 clones, roughly 79% of them appearing once. Sequences were obtained from PBMCs. The chain combines TRBV7-6 with TRBJ2-7; no definite D call. The sequence was collected from a woman aged 40 to 50 in good health and CMV-seronegative. The CDR3 region is CASSHISYEQYF. CDR3 bases: TGTGCCAGCAGCCACATCTCCTACGAGCAGTACTTC.